This TCR beta chain came from a study of beta chain features in type 1 diabetes. General observations from the study: A PCR bias possibly favoring shorter templates would apply equally to patients and controls. Moderate but significant shortening of TCRB CDR3s was recorded in all four CD4+ subsets from Type 1 diabetes patients.

The sequenced template was cDNA made from the entire isolated RNA. Assay: immunoSEQ multiplex PCR; the TCRdb copy retains only in-frame clones and omits some. This sample has about 160,000 clones; roughly 8% occur once, and the top ten carry 0.45% to 0.6%. A few counts support this clone. Antigen: not known. J was trimmed by 4 bases and V by 4 bases; bases with no gene match: 4. CDR1 is LGHNA and CDR2 is YSLEER in the germline V gene. This CDR3 is built from 15 residues. All of the sorted populations showed purity greater than 95%. The sequence was collected from a woman aged 18-30 years with type 1 diabetes. This chain joins TRBV4-3 and TRBJ2-7, with 13 bases that match TRBD2. The specimen was central memory CD4+ T cells from blood. The CDR3 DNA reads as TGCGCCAGCAGCCGGAGGACTAGCGGGAGTTACGAGCAGTACTTC. Residues: CASSRRTSGSYEQYF.